This TCR beta chain emerged from a study of blood T cell repertoires in COVID-19. Authors' data handling: Reference gene primer amplification gave nucleated cell count estimates. TCRdb keeps only in-frame clones here, not all; method: immunoSEQ multiplex PCR. V, J and clone size derive from that table, while D and trimming were established from the DNA sequence. The sample includes tens of thousands of clones, around 91% of them seen just once. The CDR3 has 12 residues. CDR1 is SGDLS, CDR2 YYNGEE, per germline. V was clipped by 3 bases and J by 7 bases, with 10 bases between them. This chain links TRBV9 with TRBJ1-2; D remains ambiguous. Sample: peripheral blood. This TCR was recovered from a human donor in a cohort sampled during active COVID-19. For the CDR3, the DNA is TGTGCCAGCAGCGGTGAACAGAGTGGCTACACCTTC. Its protein is CASSGEQSGYTF. The full variable domain, completed using reference TRBV9 and TRBJ1-2, is DSGVTQTPKHLITATGQRVTLRCSPRSGDLSVYWYQQSLDQGLQFLIQYYNGEERAKGNILERFSAQQFPDLHSELNLSSLELGDSALYFCASSGEQSGYTFGSGTRLTVV.